This T cell receptor (beta chain) was sequenced for a study of shared clonotypes between healthy human individuals (TCRdb year 2020). About the investigation overall: A couple of women and a few men aged 18 to 49 years were included in the cohort. For each donor, three plates each were used for CD4 naive and CD4 memory, two plates were used for CD8 naive, and one plate was used for CD8 memory. The study deeply sequenced blood TCR repertoires of roughly five healthy adults to estimate repertoire size and the extent of clonotype sharing between individuals. Different laboratories and diverse techniques were used to prepare libraries and sequence TCR repertoires, to increase sequencing depth and limit assay-specific biases. Between about 0.8 and 8.9 billion PBMCs per donor were obtained by leukapheresis.

Trimming costs V 0 bases and J 2 bases, and their ends lie 7 bases apart. The CDR3 starts with the cysteine, ends with the phenylalanine, and has 14 residues. The only DNA kept is the CDR3, 42 bases in frame from the first base. The CDR1 and CDR2 encoded by the germline V gene are MNHNS and SASEGT. As to this clone: Which antigen it targets is not known. The input lacks base qualities; no much larger clone sits a single base away.

The research as a whole found: Naive subsets generally had larger estimated clonotype richness than memory subsets. Because the study included a small number of donors, the genetic and exposure-history diversity represented was limited. Pairwise subsampling led to the expectation that sequencing depth would affect the degree of clonotype sharing among donors. Clonotypes shared by all four sorted-subset donors showed higher generation probabilities than non-shared clonotypes. Only blood was sampled, and tissue TCR repertoires likely differ from those in blood. Even with the large sequencing depth, rarefaction of the sorted-subset datasets indicated that sequencing was incomplete. Across a handful of donors, approximately 5% of naive CD4, over 3% of naive CD8, about 2% of memory CD4, and approximately 0.42% of memory CD8 clonotypes were shared.

Donors were healthy HIV-negative adults with no recently reported acute infections or vaccinations. Only Caucasian adults living in Nashville, Tennessee, USA were represented among the donors. Magnetic negative selection was used to enrich CD4+ T cells, after which naive cells were positively selected on CD45RA and the negative fraction became the memory subset. Blood was obtained by leukapheresis, after which PBMCs were separated by Ficoll-Histopaque density gradient centrifugation and cryopreserved in liquid nitrogen vapor phase. Analytical flow cytometry was used to check the purity and quantity of every magnetically sorted T cell population. Genomic DNA was isolated from each sorted fraction and quantified by UV absorbance on a Nanodrop 2000c. TCR CDR3 regions were amplified from genomic DNA by multiplex PCR using the deep immunoSEQ assay. Extracted genomic DNA from each cell subset was spread evenly across all wells of several immunoSEQ 96-well plates, with each plate serving as a replicate. For sorted subsets, approximately 200 ng of genomic DNA, equivalent to 30,000 or so T cell genomes, went into each replicate PCR. The purified libraries were quantified using a Qubit 3.0 fluorometer, sized with a Bioanalyzer 2100, and then quantified again using the KAPA Library Quantification kit. Each immunoSEQ 96-well plate was sequenced on its own single-read 150-cycle Illumina NextSeq 550 flow cell. In the original analysis: Because the immunoSEQ output held only junctional sequences and lacked quality scores, the filtering could not match the filtering applied to full-length reads. To assign V/J genes and CDR3, sequences were annotated against IMGT germline references using PyIR, a Python wrapper for IgBLAST v1.9. Reads were filtered out if the reads had weak V/J assignments (E-value above 1e-6), no CDR3, stop codons, out-of-frame junctions, or ambiguous translated residues. A V3J clonotype was defined by an identical inferred V gene, J gene, and CDR3 amino acid sequence. The percentage overlap between two repertoires was calculated by dividing the number of shared unique clonotypes by the size of the smaller repertoire. Three approaches were used to assess repertoire richness: RTK rarefaction, the Chao1 estimator, and Recon v2.1 estimates of unobserved clonotypes. For all TCRbeta clonotypes obtained by the gDNA method from several donors, generation probabilities were computed with OLGA. Sourced from immuneACCESS, this table was stored by TCRdb with only in-frame sequences that have V and J called. A share of the clones is absent; for the studies checked, an unresolved V gene accounts for under half, and the remainder has no known explanation. D and trimming were read from the DNA, whereas the V and J calls and clone size are those reported in that table. The sample yields over a million clones; around 82% were counted once. The leading ten clones occupy approximately 0.5% of the sample.

The origin of this receptor is a man between 18 and 29 years old in good health. Some clones in this sample may be carry-over from other donors' samples. Sequencing was performed on memory CD4+ T cells from PBMCs. Sample cell subset or site, as interpreted from the label and publication: CD45RA-negative fraction. The V and J segments used are TRBV6-1 and TRBJ2-5, with the D gene too uncertain to name. The nucleotide sequence reads as follows: TGTGCCAGCAGTGAAGCGATGGGGCAAGAGACCCAGTACTTC. Protein translation: CASSEAMGQETQYF.